A single sample is the source of the 9 T cell receptor beta chains below, sequenced in a study of CD8 T cell repertoires and HIV-1 epitope variants. These receptors have no identified antigens. Produced via immunoSEQ multiplex PCR; TCRdb's table is partial and in-frame only. Altogether about 5,600 clones are present, 66% being singletons, with the ten largest covering approximately 40%. Sample: cultured CD8+ T cells derived from PBMCs. The source is a male donor with HIV.

CDR3 nucleotides: TGTGCCAGCAGCCGAGGACGGGACACGAACACTGAAGCTTTCTTT. This codes for CASSRGRDTNTEAFF. The chain carries TRBV4-2 and TRBJ1-1, with a weak D call TRBD1 (6 bases). Trimming removed 4 bases from V and 1 base from J, with 13 bases in between. The germline V gene has CDR1 LGHNA and CDR2 YNFKEQ. The CDR3 sequence is 15 residues long.

The gene calls are TRBV15 and TRBJ1-4; tentative D call: TRBD1 (5 bases). The CDR3 runs 17 residues. The germline V gene encodes CDR1 LNHNV and CDR2 YYDKDF (reference sequence). The V end lost 3 bases, the J end lost 4 bases, and 18 bases lay between the germline ends. The chain's CDR3 is CATSSLHLGGDNEKLFF. The CDR3 DNA reads as TGTGCCACCAGCAGTTTACACTTGGGGGGGGATAATGAAAAACTGTTTTTT.

The V gene is TRBV5-4, the J gene TRBJ2-5; D gene unclear. The J call may not be correct, given that the DNA end is closer to TRBJ2-7. This CDR3 comprises 11 residues. Looked up from germline, CDR1 is SGHNT and CDR2 is YYREEE (reference sequence). CDR3 bases: TGTGCCAGCAGCTTGTCCCACGAGCAGTACTTC. Residues: CASSLSHEQYF.

The chain uses TRBV10-2 and TRBJ2-2; perhaps TRBD2 as D (6 bases). CDR3 length equals 15 residues. Looked up from germline, CDR1 is WSHSY and CDR2 is SAAADI. V shed 4 bases and J shed 1 base, with 10 bases lying between them. CDR3 in amino acids: CASSAGTLNTGELFF. The CDR3 nucleotides are TGCGCCAGCAGTGCCGGGACTTTGAACACCGGGGAGCTGTTTTTT.

The V gene is TRBV27, the J gene TRBJ2-7, with D perhaps assigned TRBD1 or TRBD2 (6 bases each). The V gene lost 6 bases and the J gene lost 4 bases, with 13 bases spanning the gap. The V gene's germline CDR1 is MNHEY and CDR2 SMNVEV (reference sequence). The CDR3 has 13 residues. The CDR3 DNA reads as TGTGCCAGCAGAAGGGGGGAGATATACGAGCAGTACTTC. It is translated as CASRRGEIYEQYF.

V is TRBV2 and J is TRBJ2-2, with D unclear. CDR3 size: 13 residues. CDR1 is SNHLY, CDR2 FYNNEI, per germline. V was cut by 5 bases and J by 4 bases, with 8 bases left in between. The CDR3 protein is CASSWTGTGELFF. DNA for the CDR3: TGTGCCAGCAGTTGGACGGGCACCGGGGAGCTGTTTTTT.

DNA of the CDR3: TGTGCCACCAGCCCGGGACGGGGTCCAGGCTACGAGCAGTACTTC. It specifies CATSPGRGPGYEQYF. The V gene is TRBV15, the J gene TRBJ2-7; either TRBD1 or TRBD2 may fit D (5 bases each). The V gene's germline CDR1 is LNHNV and CDR2 YYDKDF (reference sequence). The V end lost 5 bases, the J end lost 3 bases, and 17 bases lay between the germline ends. The CDR3 loop spans 15 amino acids.

The genes are TRBV10-3 and TRBJ1-5; D not certain. This CDR3 region has 14 residues. Trimming pared 5 bases from V and 5 bases from J, leaving 13 bases between. Germline-derived CDR1 and CDR2 are ENHRY and SYGVKD. In nucleotides, the CDR3 is TGTGCCATCAGTCCTGGGGAAGGGTATCAGCCCCAGCATTTT. Translation gives CAISPGEGYQPQHF.

The V call is TRBV28, the J call TRBJ2-1; 9 bases map to TRBD2. This CDR3 region has 15 residues. Germline values: CDR1 MDHEN, CDR2 SYDVKM. The V segment lost 6 bases and the J segment 6 bases; nucleotides outside the gene matches: 9. The DNA for the CDR3 is TGTGCCAGCAGGAGCCGACTAGCGGCCCTCAATGAGCAGTTCTTC. Translation gives CASRSRLAALNEQFF.